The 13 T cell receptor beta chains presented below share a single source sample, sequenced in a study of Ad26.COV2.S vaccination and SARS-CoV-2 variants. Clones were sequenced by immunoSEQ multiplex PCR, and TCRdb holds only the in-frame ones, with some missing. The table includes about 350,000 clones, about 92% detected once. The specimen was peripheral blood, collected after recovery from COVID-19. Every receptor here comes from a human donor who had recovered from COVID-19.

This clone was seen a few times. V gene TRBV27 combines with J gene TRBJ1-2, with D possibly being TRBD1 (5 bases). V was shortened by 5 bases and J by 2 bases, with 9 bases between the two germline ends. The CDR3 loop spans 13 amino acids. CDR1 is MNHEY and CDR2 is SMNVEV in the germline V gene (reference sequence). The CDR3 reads CASSPTVNYGYTF. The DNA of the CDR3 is TGTGCCAGCAGTCCGACAGTAAACTATGGCTACACCTTC.

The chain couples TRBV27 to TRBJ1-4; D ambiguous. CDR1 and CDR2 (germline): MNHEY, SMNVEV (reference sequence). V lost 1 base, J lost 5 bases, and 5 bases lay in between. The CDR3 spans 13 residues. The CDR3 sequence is CASSLYGNEKLFF. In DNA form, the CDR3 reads TGTGCCAGCAGTTTATATGGGAATGAAAAACTGTTTTTT.

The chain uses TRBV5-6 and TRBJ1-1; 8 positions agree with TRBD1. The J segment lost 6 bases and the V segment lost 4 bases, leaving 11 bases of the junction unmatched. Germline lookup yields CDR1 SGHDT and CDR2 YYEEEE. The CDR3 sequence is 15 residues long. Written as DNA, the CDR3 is TGTGCCAGCAGCATAGGCTACCAGACAGGGGCTGAAGCTTTCTTT. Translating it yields CASSIGYQTGAEAFF.

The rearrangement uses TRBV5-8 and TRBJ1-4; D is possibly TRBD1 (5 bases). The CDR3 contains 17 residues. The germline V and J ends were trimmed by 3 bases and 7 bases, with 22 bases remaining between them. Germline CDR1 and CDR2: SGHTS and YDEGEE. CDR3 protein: CASSSIEGLRLGEKLFF. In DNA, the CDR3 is TGTGCCAGCAGCTCTATAGAGGGACTACGCTTAGGTGAAAAACTGTTTTTT.

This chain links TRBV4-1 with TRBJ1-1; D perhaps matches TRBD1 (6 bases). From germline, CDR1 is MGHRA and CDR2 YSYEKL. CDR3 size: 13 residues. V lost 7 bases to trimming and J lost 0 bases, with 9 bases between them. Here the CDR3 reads CASKTGLNTEAFF. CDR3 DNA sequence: TGCGCCAGCAAAACAGGGCTGAACACTGAAGCTTTCTTT.

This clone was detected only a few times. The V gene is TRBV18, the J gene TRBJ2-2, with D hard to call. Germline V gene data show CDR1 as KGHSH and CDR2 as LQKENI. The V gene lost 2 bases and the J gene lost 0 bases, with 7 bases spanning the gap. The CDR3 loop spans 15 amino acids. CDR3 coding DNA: TGTGCCAGCTCACCAGGTCCCGCGAACACCGGGGAGCTGTTTTTT. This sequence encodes CASSPGPANTGELFF.

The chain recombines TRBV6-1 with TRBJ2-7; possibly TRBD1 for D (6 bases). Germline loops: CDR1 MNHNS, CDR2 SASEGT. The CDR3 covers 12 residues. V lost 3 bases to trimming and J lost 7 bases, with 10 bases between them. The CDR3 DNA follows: TGTGCCAGCAGTGACAGACAGGCAGAGCAGTACTTC. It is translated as CASSDRQAEQYF.

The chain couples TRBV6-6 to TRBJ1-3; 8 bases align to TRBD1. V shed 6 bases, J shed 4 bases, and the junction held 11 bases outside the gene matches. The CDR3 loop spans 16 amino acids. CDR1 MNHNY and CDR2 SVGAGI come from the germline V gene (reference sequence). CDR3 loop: CASRLTAGQDGNTIYF. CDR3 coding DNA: TGTGCCAGCAGGCTTACCGCGGGACAGGACGGAAACACCATATATTTT.

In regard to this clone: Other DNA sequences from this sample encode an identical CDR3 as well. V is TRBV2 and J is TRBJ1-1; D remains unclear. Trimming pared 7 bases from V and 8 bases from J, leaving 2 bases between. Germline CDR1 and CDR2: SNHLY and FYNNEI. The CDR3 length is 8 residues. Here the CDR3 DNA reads TGTGCCAGCACAGAAGCTTTCTTT. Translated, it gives CASTEAFF.

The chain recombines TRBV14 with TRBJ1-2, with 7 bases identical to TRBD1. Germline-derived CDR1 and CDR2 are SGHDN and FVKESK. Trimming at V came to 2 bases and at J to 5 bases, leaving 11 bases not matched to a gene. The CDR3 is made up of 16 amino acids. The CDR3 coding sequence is TGTGCCAGCAGCCAAAGAGACCGGGACAGACTATATGGCTACACCTTC. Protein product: CASSQRDRDRLYGYTF. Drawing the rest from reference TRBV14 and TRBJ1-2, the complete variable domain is EAGVTQFPSHSVIEKGQTVTLRCDPISGHDNLYWYRRVMGKEIKFLLHFVKESKQDESGMPNNRFLAERTGGTYSTLKVQPAELEDSGVYFCASSQRDRDRLYGYTFGSGTRLTVV.

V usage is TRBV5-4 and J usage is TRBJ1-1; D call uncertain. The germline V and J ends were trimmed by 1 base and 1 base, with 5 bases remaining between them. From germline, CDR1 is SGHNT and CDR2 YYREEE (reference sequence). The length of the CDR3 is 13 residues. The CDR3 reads CASSLSANTEAFF. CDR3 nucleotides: TGTGCCAGCAGCTTGAGTGCGAACACTGAAGCTTTCTTT.

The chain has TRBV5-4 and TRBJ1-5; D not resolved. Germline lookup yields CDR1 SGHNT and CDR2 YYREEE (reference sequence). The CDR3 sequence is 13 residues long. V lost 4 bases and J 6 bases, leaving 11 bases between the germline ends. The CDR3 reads CASSPNNGQPQHF. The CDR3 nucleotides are TGTGCCAGCAGCCCCAATAACGGTCAGCCCCAGCATTTT.

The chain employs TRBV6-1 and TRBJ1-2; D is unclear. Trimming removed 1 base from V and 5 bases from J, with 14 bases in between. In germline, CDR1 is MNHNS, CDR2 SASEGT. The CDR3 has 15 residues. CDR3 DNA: TGTGCCAGCAGTGAAGGTATAGGGTATCTATATGGCTACACCTTC. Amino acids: CASSEGIGYLYGYTF.